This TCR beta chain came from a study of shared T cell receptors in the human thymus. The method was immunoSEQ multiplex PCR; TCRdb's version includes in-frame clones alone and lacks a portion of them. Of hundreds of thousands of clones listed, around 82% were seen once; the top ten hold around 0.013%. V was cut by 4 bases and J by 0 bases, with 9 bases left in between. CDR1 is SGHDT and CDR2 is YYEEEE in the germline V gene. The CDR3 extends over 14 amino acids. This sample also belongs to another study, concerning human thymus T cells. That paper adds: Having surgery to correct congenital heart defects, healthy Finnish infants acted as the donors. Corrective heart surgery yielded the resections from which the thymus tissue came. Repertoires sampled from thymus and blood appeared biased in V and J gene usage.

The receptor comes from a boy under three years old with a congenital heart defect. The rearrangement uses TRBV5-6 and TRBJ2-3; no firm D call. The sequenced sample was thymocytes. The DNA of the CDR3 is TGTGCCAGCAGCCCGCTAACTAGCACAGATACGCAGTATTTT. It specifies CASSPLTSTDTQYF.